This T cell receptor (beta chain) came from a study of T cell responses to AZD1222 COVID-19 vaccine. From germline, CDR1 is SGHRS and CDR2 YFSETQ. The CDR3 loop spans 12 amino acids. Trimming cost V 4 bases and J 5 bases, with 9 bases left between them. Analyses pooled second doses at about 4 or about 12 weeks. TCRdb's copy holds only in-frame clones and misses some; the assay was immunoSEQ multiplex PCR. The table records around 89,000 clones, around 89% of them present only once. As to this clone: Its matching antigen is unknown.

Study-wide results and caveats: Regions 160-218 and 743-854 held dominance among vaccine-associated CD4 TCRs, which spanned spike. Among the donors, most were white British and more were female, and clonal diversity was possibly underestimated. Seropositivity was recorded at baseline in only a handful of AZD1222 recipients.

V gene TRBV5-1 combines with J gene TRBJ1-1, with D perhaps TRBD1 (6 bases). Sequences were derived from peripheral blood, sampled 28 days after the second AZD1222 dose. This TCR derives from an adult who received the AZD1222 COVID-19 vaccine. The CDR3 is CASSPGVTEAFF. CDR3 sequence (DNA): TGCGCCAGCAGCCCAGGGGTTACTGAAGCTTTCTTT.